These T cell receptor beta chains were read from a single sample in a study of spatial heterogeneity in lung cancer. TCRdb re-analysed the 5' RACE reads in MiXCR, keeping a single row per CDR3 protein. The sample lists 30,000 to 45,000 distinct CDR3 sequences, approximately 3% occurring once. Sample: normal lung tissue next to the tumor, taken at surgery. The receptors stem from a male donor with early-stage non-small cell lung cancer. Each CDR3 is given with its conserved first and last residue. Fields, in order: D gene, CDR3 length, clone size, V gene, J gene, CDR3 protein, CDR3 DNA. The D gene is left open where the match is weak. Rows may omit the clone size; those that give it use once, few, many or a size class.

>TRBD1|14|many|TRBV3-1|TRBJ1-3
CASSQDRGRNTIYF
TGTGCCAGCAGCCAAGACAGGGGGCGAAACACCATATATTTT
>.|13|many|TRBV7-2|TRBJ2-3
CASSTDYTDTQYF
TGTGCCAGCTCCACGGACTACACAGATACGCAGTATTTT
>.|12|many|TRBV7-9|TRBJ2-1
CASSLAGVAEFF
TGTGCCAGCAGCTTAGCGGGAGTTGCAGAGTTCTTC
>.|16|.|TRBV12-3/TRBV12-4|TRBJ2-3
CASSSVATSGTDTQYF
TGTGCCAGCAGTTCAGTGGCGACATCGGGCACAGATACGCAGTATTTT
>.|13|many|TRBV29-1|TRBJ2-5
CSVDQAAAETQYF
TGCAGCGTCGACCAGGCGGCGGCAGAGACCCAGTACTTC
>.|13|many|TRBV3-1|TRBJ2-3
CASSQSQGDTQYF
TGTGCCAGCAGCCAATCCCAGGGAGATACGCAGTATTTT
>.|15|many|TRBV12-3/TRBV12-4|TRBJ1-3
CASSSGRGSGNTIYF
TGTGCCAGCAGTTCCGGTAGGGGTTCTGGAAACACCATATATTTT
>.|15|many|TRBV7-2|TRBJ1-6
CASSLDSSRDSPLHF
TGTGCCAGCAGCTTAGATTCGTCAAGAGATTCACCCCTCCACTTT
>TRBD1|14|many|TRBV12-3/TRBV12-4|TRBJ1-4
CASSPGQGGEKLFF
TGTGCCAGCAGTCCGGGACAGGGAGGGGAAAAACTGTTTTTT
>.|15|many|TRBV7-2|TRBJ2-5
CASSLDRLPQETQYF
TGTGCCAGCAGCTTAGATAGACTACCGCAAGAGACCCAGTACTTC
>.|14|many|TRBV27|TRBJ1-5
CASSSQMTVWPQHF
TGTGCCAGCAGTTCCCAAATGACCGTTTGGCCCCAGCATTTT
>.|16|many|TRBV7-9|TRBJ2-3
CASSLEQSKHTDTQYF
TGTGCCAGCAGCTTAGAACAGTCAAAACACACAGATACGCAGTATTTT
>.|13|many|TRBV20-1|TRBJ2-3
CSAPPPGADTQYF
TGCAGTGCTCCACCCCCAGGTGCAGATACGCAGTATTTT
>.|14|many|TRBV11-2|TRBJ2-5
CASSLGFSAETQYF
TGTGCCAGCAGCTTAGGGTTTAGCGCCGAGACCCAGTACTTC
>.|15|few|TRBV6-4|TRBJ1-6
CASSAGRGLNSPLHF
TGTGCCAGCAGTGCCGGGCGAGGGTTGAATTCACCCCTCCACTTT
>.|14|many|TRBV20-1|TRBJ1-4
CSASAGGGVEKLFF
TGCAGTGCTAGTGCTGGGGGCGGGGTTGAAAAACTGTTTTTT
>TRBD2|16|many|TRBV7-4|TRBJ2-7
CASSPRTSGRANEQYF
TGTGCCAGCAGCCCTCGGACTAGCGGGAGGGCCAACGAGCAGTACTTC
>TRBD1|14|many|TRBV7-9|TRBJ1-1
CASRLQGGNTEAFF
TGTGCCAGCAGATTACAGGGGGGGAACACTGAAGCTTTCTTT
>.|15|many|TRBV29-1|TRBJ1-4
CSVTGAPGANEKLFF
TGCAGCGTGACAGGCGCCCCGGGGGCTAATGAAAAACTGTTTTTT
>.|15|many|TRBV28|TRBJ2-5
CASSLRDVLQETQYF
TGTGCCAGCAGCCTCCGGGACGTACTTCAAGAGACCCAGTACTTC
>.|16|many|TRBV7-9|TRBJ1-2
CASKGPQGDKEDGYTF
TGTGCCAGCAAAGGACCCCAGGGTGATAAGGAGGATGGCTACACCTTC
>TRBD2|15|many|TRBV6-2/TRBV6-3|TRBJ2-4
CASSYGVREGNIQYF
TGTGCCAGCAGCTACGGGGTGAGGGAGGGAAACATTCAGTACTTC
>.|13|few|TRBV13|TRBJ2-3
CASSLGLTDTQYF
TGTGCCAGCAGCTTAGGCCTAACAGATACGCAGTATTTT
>.|15|many|TRBV24-1|TRBJ2-6
CATSDPGPGANVLTF
TGTGCCACCAGTGATCCTGGGCCTGGGGCCAACGTCCTGACTTTC
>TRBD1|15|many|TRBV2|TRBJ1-2
CASSEARGTGDGYTF
TGTGCCAGCAGTGAAGCGCGAGGGACAGGGGATGGCTACACCTTC
>.|16|medium-sized|TRBV27|TRBJ2-6
CASSSTDLSGANVLTF
TGTGCCAGCAGTTCGACAGACTTATCTGGGGCCAACGTCCTGACTTTC
>.|15|many|TRBV7-2|TRBJ2-3
CASSIIGAYTDTQYF
TGTGCCAGCAGCATTATCGGGGCATACACAGATACGCAGTATTTT
>.|14|many|TRBV7-6|TRBJ2-2
CASSLFQRRGELFF
TGTGCCAGCAGCTTATTCCAGCGGAGAGGGGAGCTGTTTTTT
>TRBD2|14|many|TRBV7-3|TRBJ2-1
CASSLSLAANEQFF
TGTGCCAGCAGCTTAAGTCTAGCGGCGAATGAGCAGTTCTTC
>.|12|many|TRBV25-1|TRBJ2-7
CASSGTVYEQYF
TGTGCCAGCAGTGGGACGGTCTACGAGCAGTACTTC
>.|15|many|TRBV7-3|TRBJ1-5
CASSYDLPDNQPQHF
TGTGCCAGCAGCTATGATTTACCTGACAATCAGCCCCAGCATTTT
>TRBD2|15|many|TRBV11-2|TRBJ2-1
CASSHRVAGDNEQFF
TGTGCCAGCAGCCACCGGGTAGCGGGAGACAATGAGCAGTTCTTC
>.|16|many|TRBV20-1|TRBJ2-7
CSARDLRQLTSYEQYF
TGCAGTGCTAGAGATCTAAGGCAGCTTACTTCCTACGAGCAGTACTTC
>.|14|many|TRBV20-1|TRBJ2-3
CSARAPAPQDTQYF
TGCAGTGCTAGAGCACCGGCCCCCCAAGATACGCAGTATTTT
>.|16|many|TRBV4-1|TRBJ2-2
CASSQVSGAEDGELFF
TGCGCCAGCAGCCAAGTTTCGGGGGCAGAGGACGGGGAGCTGTTTTTT
>.|14|many|TRBV7-8|TRBJ1-1
CASSLGSLNTEAFF
TGTGCCAGCAGCTTAGGGTCGCTAAACACTGAAGCTTTCTTT
>.|9|many|TRBV2|TRBJ1-6
CASSAPLHF
TGTGCCAGTTCAGCTCCCCTCCACTTT
>.|13|many|TRBV18|TRBJ1-1
CASSPQENTEAFF
TGTGCCAGCTCACCACAGGAGAACACTGAAGCTTTCTTT
>.|14|many|TRBV7-9|TRBJ1-3
CASSAANAGNTIYF
TGTGCCAGCAGTGCCGCTAACGCCGGAAACACCATATATTTT
>TRBD1|16|many|TRBV20-1|TRBJ1-5
CSASGTGEVGNQPQHF
TGCAGTGCTTCCGGGACAGGGGAAGTGGGAAATCAGCCCCAGCATTTT
>TRBD1|16|many|TRBV15|TRBJ2-3
CATSSWSGGMADTQYF
TGTGCCACCAGCAGTTGGTCAGGGGGAATGGCAGATACGCAGTATTTT
>.|12|many|TRBV6-2/TRBV6-3|TRBJ1-5
CAIRQSNQPQHF
TGTGCCATACGACAGAGCAATCAGCCCCAGCATTTT
>TRBD2|15|many|TRBV6-5|TRBJ2-1
CASNPTSGGAGEQFF
TGTGCCAGCAATCCGACTAGCGGGGGGGCCGGAGAGCAGTTCTTC
>.|13|.|TRBV28|TRBJ1-6
CASSFEGNSPLHF
TGTGCCAGCAGTTTTGAAGGGAACTCACCCCTCCACTTT
>TRBD1|15|many|TRBV6-6|TRBJ1-5
CASRFSGTGNQPQHF
TGTGCCAGCAGGTTTTCCGGGACAGGCAATCAGCCCCAGCATTTT
>.|14|many|TRBV7-9|TRBJ1-1
CASSPEGRDTEAFF
TGTGCCAGCAGCCCAGAAGGGCGCGACACTGAAGCTTTCTTT
>TRBD1|15|few|TRBV5-1|TRBJ2-2
CASSWGQGDTGELFF
TGCGCCAGCAGCTGGGGACAGGGGGACACCGGGGAGCTGTTTTTT
>.|14|many|TRBV6-1|TRBJ2-3
CASSLLSGTDTQYF
TGTGCCAGCAGCTTGCTTAGCGGCACAGATACGCAGTATTTT
>.|10|many|TRBV29-1|TRBJ2-3
CSVRRDTQYF
TGCAGCGTGCGACGGGATACGCAGTATTTT
>TRBD1|15|many|TRBV5-1|TRBJ2-3
CASTQQGGALDTQYF
TGCGCCAGCACTCAGCAAGGGGGCGCGTTGGATACGCAGTATTTT
>.|15|many|TRBV11-2|TRBJ1-4
CASSANPQGGEKLFF
TGTGCCAGCAGCGCAAACCCACAGGGAGGGGAAAAACTGTTTTTT
>.|13|many|TRBV28|TRBJ1-5
CASRDRRGQPQHF
TGTGCCAGCCGGGACCGCCGTGGTCAGCCCCAGCATTTT
>.|16|medium-sized|TRBV21-1|TRBJ1-3
CASSTRFAGGGNTIYF
TGTGCCAGCAGCACCCGTTTTGCAGGGGGAGGAAACACCATATATTTT
>.|12|many|TRBV6-5|TRBJ1-5
CASRGWIQPQHF
TGTGCCAGCAGAGGATGGATTCAGCCCCAGCATTTT
>TRBD2|14|.|TRBV20-1|TRBJ2-3
CSSSAAGNTDTQYF
TGCAGTTCCTCTGCAGCGGGGAACACAGATACGCAGTATTTT
>.|14|many|TRBV6-6|TRBJ2-3
CASSYVSVTDTQYF
TGTGCCAGCAGTTACGTGTCAGTCACAGATACGCAGTATTTT
>TRBD1|18|many|TRBV4-2|TRBJ2-6
CASRYRDRGLAGANVLTF
TGTGCCAGCAGATACCGGGACAGGGGGCTGGCTGGGGCCAACGTCCTGACTTTC